This T cell receptor (beta chain) stems from a study of cytotoxic CD8 clonotypes in ibrutinib-treated CLL. Background on the study: Productive templates averaged approximately 250,000 per sample, and productive rearrangements some 96,000.

Some clones are missing from TCRdb's copy, which holds only in-frame ones; the method was immunoSEQ multiplex PCR. The data contain just over 200,000 clones, about three quarters of them singletons. Roughly 2.2 micrograms of genomic DNA (from cryopreserved PBMCs) were used for TCR beta libraries. V was cut by 0 bases and J by 8 bases, with 11 bases left in between. Germline V gene lookup returns CDR1 MNHEY and CDR2 SVGAGI. The CDR3 is 14 amino acids. Remarks on this clone: Its antigen is still unknown.

Study-level findings and limits: Samples were collected at differing times from sustained-remission and progressing patients.

Specimen: PBMCs, collected after 12 months of ibrutinib treatment. The source is a human donor with chronic lymphocytic leukemia. The V call is TRBV6-5, the J call TRBJ2-1, with D perhaps TRBD2 (6 bases). CDR3 amino acids: CASSYSSGYYEQFF. CDR3 DNA: TGTGCCAGCAGTTACTCGAGCGGGTACTATGAGCAGTTCTTC.